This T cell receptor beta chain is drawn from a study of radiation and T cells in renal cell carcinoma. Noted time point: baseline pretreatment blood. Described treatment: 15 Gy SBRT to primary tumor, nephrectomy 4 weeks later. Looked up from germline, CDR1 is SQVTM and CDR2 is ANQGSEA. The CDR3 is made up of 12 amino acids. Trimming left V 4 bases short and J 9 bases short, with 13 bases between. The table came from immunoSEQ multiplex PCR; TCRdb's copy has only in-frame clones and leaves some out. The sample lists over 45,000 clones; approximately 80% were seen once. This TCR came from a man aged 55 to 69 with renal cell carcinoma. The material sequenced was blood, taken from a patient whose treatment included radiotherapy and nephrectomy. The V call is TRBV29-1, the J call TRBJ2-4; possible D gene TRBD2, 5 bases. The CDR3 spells CSVVLPGVIQYF. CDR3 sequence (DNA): TGCAGCGTTGTGCTCCCCGGGGTCATTCAGTACTTC.